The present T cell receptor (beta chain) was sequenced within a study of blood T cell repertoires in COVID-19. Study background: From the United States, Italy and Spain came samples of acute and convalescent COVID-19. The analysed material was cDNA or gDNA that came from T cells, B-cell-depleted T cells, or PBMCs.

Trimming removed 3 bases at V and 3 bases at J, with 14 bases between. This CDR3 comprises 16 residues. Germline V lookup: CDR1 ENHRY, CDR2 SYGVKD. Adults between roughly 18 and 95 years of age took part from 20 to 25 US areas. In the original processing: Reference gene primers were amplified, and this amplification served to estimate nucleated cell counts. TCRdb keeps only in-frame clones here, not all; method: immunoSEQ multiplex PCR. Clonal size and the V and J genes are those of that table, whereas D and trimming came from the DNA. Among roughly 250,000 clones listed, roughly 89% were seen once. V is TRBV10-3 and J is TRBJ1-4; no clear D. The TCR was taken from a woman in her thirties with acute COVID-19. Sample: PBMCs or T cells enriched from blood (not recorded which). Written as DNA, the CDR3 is TGTGCCATCAGTGACCTGGGAGGAGGGTCTAATGAAAAACTGTTTTTT. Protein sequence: CAISDLGGGSNEKLFF.